These 21 T cell receptor beta chains were all obtained from the same sample, sequenced in a study of identical twins. TCRdb redid the calling of the 5' RACE reads with MiXCR, one entry per CDR3 protein. The table lists 450,000 to 600,000 distinct CDR3 sequences, approximately 20% of them singletons. These records were also assigned to another study, of yellow fever vaccine responses in identical twins.

The sample taken for sequencing was CD4+ T cells sorted from blood. The origin of the receptors is a woman between 18 and 29 years old in good health.

This rearrangement joins TRBV28 to TRBJ2-2; 7 bases agree with TRBD2. Unmatched junction bases numbered 7, after V lost 2 bases and J lost 4 bases. Germline CDR1 MDHEN, CDR2 SYDVKM. This CDR3 spans 16 amino acids. The CDR3 is CASSLGQRDRTGELFF. CDR3 bases: TGTGCCAGCAGTTTAGGCCAGCGGGATCGCACCGGGGAGCTGTTTTTT. The entire variable domain, with the rest obtained from reference TRBV28 and TRBJ2-2, is as follows: DVKVTQSSRYLVKRTGEKVFLECVQDMDHENMFWYRQDPGLGLRLIYFSYDVKMKEKGDIPEGYSVSREKKERFSLILESASTNQTSMYLCASSLGQRDRTGELFFGEGSRLTVL.

This clonotype came up a few times. The chain uses TRBV20-1 and TRBJ1-1, with D possibly matching TRBD1 (6 bases). Germline V gene lookup returns CDR1 DFQATT and CDR2 SNEGSKA (reference sequence). V shed 0 bases and J shed 5 bases, with 13 bases lying between them. The CDR3 contains 14 residues. The CDR3 coding sequence is TGCAGTGCTAGAGATATGGGGGGGCGAACTGAAGCTTTCTTT. Protein sequence: CSARDMGGRTEAFF.

The rearrangement links TRBV5-8 to TRBJ2-1; TRBD2 agrees at 11 bases. V shed 4 bases and J 8 bases; nucleotides not matched to a gene: 8. The CDR3 loop spans 15 amino acids. Per the germline V gene, CDR1 is SGHTS and CDR2 is YDEGEE. CDR3 loop: CASSVRTSGSYEQFF. The CDR3 DNA is TGTGCCAGCAGCGTCCGAACTAGCGGGAGTTATGAGCAGTTCTTC.

J is TRBJ1-5 and V is TRBV2, with a weak D call TRBD1 (5 bases). Trimming stripped 4 bases from V and 6 bases from J, with 13 bases between. Germline values: CDR1 SNHLY, CDR2 FYNNEI. CDR3 length: 14 residues. For the CDR3, the DNA is TGTGCCAGCAGTGCGGCAGGGATCGGTCAGCCCCAGCATTTT. This sequence encodes CASSAAGIGQPQHF.

J is TRBJ2-3 and V is TRBV12-3 or TRBV12-4; D ambiguous. V lost 5 bases and J 2 bases, leaving 8 bases between the germline ends. The CDR3 is made up of 13 amino acids. CDR3 amino acids: CASSRRPTDTQYF. The CDR3 nucleotides are TGTGCCAGCAGTCGGAGACCCACAGATACGCAGTATTTT.

This clonotype was counted a few times. This chain uses TRBV6-6 with TRBJ2-5; D remains ambiguous. V was trimmed by 8 bases and J by 5 bases, leaving 15 bases between them. Germline V gene data show CDR1 as MNHNY and CDR2 as SVGAGI (reference sequence). The CDR3 sequence is 13 residues long. The CDR3 reads CASFAAVGETQYF. CDR3 DNA sequence: TGTGCCAGCTTTGCCGCCGTGGGGGAGACCCAGTACTTC.

The CDR3 protein is CSARLARQETQYF. CDR3 DNA: TGCAGTGCTCGACTAGCGCGGCAAGAGACCCAGTACTTC. This chain joins TRBV20-1 and TRBJ2-5; 8 bases match TRBD2. V trimming: 5 bases; J trimming: 2 bases; junction bases outside the gene matches: 4. This CDR3 spans 13 amino acids. Germline V gene lookup returns CDR1 DFQATT and CDR2 SNEGSKA (reference sequence).

The chain couples TRBV7-9 to TRBJ2-1; D tentatively reads TRBD1 or TRBD2 (5 bases each). CDR3 length: 17 amino acids. Germline values: CDR1 SEHNR, CDR2 FQNEAQ (reference sequence). V lost 2 bases, J lost 4 bases, and 18 bases lay in between. The chain's CDR3 is CASSLRAGGGFYNEQFF. The CDR3 nucleotides are TGTGCCAGCAGCTTAAGGGCCGGTGGGGGATTTTACAATGAGCAGTTCTTC.

This clonotype was counted between two and nine times. The chain has TRBV5-1 and TRBJ2-3; 9 bases agree with TRBD2. Germline assignment: CDR1 SGHRS and CDR2 YFSETQ. The CDR3 is 15 residues long. The ends lost 4 bases at V and 4 bases at J; junction bases unmatched: 7. The CDR3 sequence is CASSLLTSGSDTQYF. Written as DNA, the CDR3 is TGCGCCAGCAGCCTTCTGACTAGCGGATCAGATACGCAGTATTTT.

This clonotype came up a few times. The chain's CDR3 is CASSFLPNLTGNVYEQFF. The CDR3 DNA sequence: TGTGCCAGCAGCTTTCTTCCGAATTTGACAGGGAATGTCTATGAGCAGTTCTTC. J is TRBJ2-1 and V is TRBV11-1, with 7 nucleotides matching TRBD1. Trimming removed 3 bases from V and 8 bases from J; junction bases left unmatched: 19. The CDR3 has 18 amino acids. Germline V gene lookup returns CDR1 SGHAT and CDR2 FQDESV (reference sequence). The full variable domain, in which reference TRBV11-1 and TRBJ2-1 provide the parts outside the CDR3, is EAEVAQSPRYKITEKSQAVAFWCDPISGHATLYWYRQILGQGPELLVQFQDESVVDDSQLPKDRFSAERLKGVDSTLKIQPAELGDSAMYLCASSFLPNLTGNVYEQFFGPGTRLTVL.

The CDR3 is CASSPPIAGGSYEQYF. For the CDR3, the DNA is TGTGCCAGCTCACCTCCAATAGCGGGAGGCTCCTACGAGCAGTACTTC. This sequence joins TRBV18 and TRBJ2-7; TRBD2 matches at 10 bases. V lost 3 bases to trimming and J lost 0 bases; unmatched junction nucleotides: 5. The germline CDR1 and CDR2 sequences are KGHSH and LQKENI. The CDR3 has 16 residues.

This clonotype turned up a few times. The chain recombines TRBV5-1 with TRBJ2-2, with D unclear. V was pared by 2 bases and J by 9 bases, with 11 bases between. Looked up from germline, CDR1 is SGHRS and CDR2 is YFSETQ. The CDR3 covers 13 residues. As DNA, the CDR3 is TGCGCCAGCAGCTTCGACCTACACCGGGAGCTGTTTTTT. Translating it yields CASSFDLHRELFF.

V gene TRBV4-2 combines with J gene TRBJ1-2; maybe TRBD1 (6 bases). This CDR3 spans 13 amino acids. V was clipped by 3 bases and J by 8 bases, with 13 bases between them. Germline values: CDR1 LGHNA, CDR2 YNFKEQ. CDR3 loop: CASSHSKGEGYTF. CDR3 in DNA: TGTGCCAGCAGCCACTCAAAGGGGGAAGGCTACACCTTC.

This clonotype was observed a handful of times. The V call is TRBV7-2, the J call TRBJ2-7, with 11 bases identical to TRBD2. This CDR3 is 15 amino acids long. From germline, CDR1 is SGHTA and CDR2 FQGNSA. V was pared by 2 bases and J by 7 bases, with 7 bases of the junction left unmatched. DNA of the CDR3: TGTGCCAGCAGCTTACAACTAGCGGGGGCGGGGGAGCAGTACGTC. Translated, it gives CASSLQLAGAGEQYV.

This chain connects TRBV5-5 to TRBJ2-1, with 15 bases matching TRBD2. Germline V gene sequence: CDR1 SGHKS, CDR2 YYEKEE (reference sequence). The V and J ends lost 1 base and 8 bases, in that order; junction bases with no gene match: 4. The CDR3 is 16 residues long. This CDR3 is CASSLRGLAGGDEQFF. In nucleotides, the CDR3 is TGTGCCAGCAGCTTGCGGGGACTAGCGGGGGGCGATGAGCAGTTCTTC.

The V and J genes are TRBV20-1 and TRBJ1-1, with D hard to call. Germline V lookup: CDR1 DFQATT, CDR2 SNEGSKA (reference sequence). With 1 base removed from V and 8 bases from J, the gap between germline ends came to 11 bases. The CDR3 runs to 12 residues. The CDR3 protein is CSARGSSVEAFF. The DNA for the CDR3 is TGCAGTGCTAGAGGTTCCAGCGTCGAAGCTTTCTTT.

The chain uses TRBV28 and TRBJ1-6; D uncertain. The V gene lost 2 bases and the J gene lost 9 bases, with 8 bases spanning the gap. Germline loops: CDR1 MDHEN, CDR2 SYDVKM. The length of the CDR3 is 13 residues. CDR3 loop: CASSLVVRSPLHF. In nucleotides, the CDR3 is TGTGCCAGCAGTTTAGTGGTTCGTTCACCCCTCCACTTT.

The chain employs TRBV6-1 and TRBJ2-1; 10 positions match TRBD2. The V segment lost 2 bases and the J segment 7 bases; nucleotides outside the gene matches: 8. The CDR3 length is 16 residues. Germline-derived CDR1 and CDR2 are MNHNS and SASEGT. The CDR3 loop is CASSESSGRARNEQFF. The CDR3 coding sequence is TGTGCCAGCAGTGAATCGAGCGGGAGGGCCAGGAATGAGCAGTTCTTC.

This chain uses TRBV24-1 with TRBJ2-7; D remains unclear. V was cut by 11 bases and J by 5 bases, with 27 bases left in between. The CDR3 sequence is 16 residues long. Germline V CDR1 and CDR2: KGHDR, SFDVKD. The CDR3 sequence: CAKDLNRNGSRNEQYF. The DNA of the CDR3 is TGTGCCAAGGACCTCAATCGTAACGGGTCAAGGAACGAGCAGTACTTC.

This clonotype has more than one count but fewer than ten. This chain links TRBV10-3 with TRBJ2-3; D remains ambiguous. The CDR3 extends over 13 amino acids. Per germline, CDR1 ENHRY and CDR2 SYGVKD. Trimming left V 3 bases short and J 6 bases short, with 10 bases between. CDR3 sequence: CAISDPRSDTQYF. DNA of the CDR3: TGTGCCATCAGTGACCCTAGGTCGGATACGCAGTATTTT.

This clonotype has just a few counts. The chain is built from TRBV24-1 and TRBJ2-7; 7 nucleotides agree with TRBD2. Germline lookup yields CDR1 KGHDR and CDR2 SFDVKD. CDR3 length: 16 amino acids. V trimming: 3 bases; J trimming: 0 bases; junction bases outside the gene matches: 7. CDR3 residues: CATSDSGTRGSYEQYF. In DNA form, the CDR3 reads TGTGCCACCAGTGATAGCGGGACCCGGGGCTCCTACGAGCAGTACTTC.